One and the same sample provided the 16 T cell receptor beta chains below, sequenced in a study of blood T cell repertoires in COVID-19. Some clones are missing from TCRdb's copy, which holds only in-frame ones; the method was immunoSEQ multiplex PCR. This table holds approximately 170,000 clones, roughly 93% found once. The source material was peripheral blood. The source is a man in his late teens or twenties with COVID-19, enrolled during active disease.

V is TRBV29-1 and J is TRBJ2-1; 12 bases agree with TRBD2. The CDR3 sequence is 17 residues long. Germline loops: CDR1 SQVTM, CDR2 ANQGSEA. Germline trimming cut 8 bases from V and 1 base from J; bases unmatched to any gene: 12. CDR3 DNA sequence: TGCAGCTCCTATTCTAGCGGGAGGGGAAATTCCTACAATGAGCAGTTCTTC. Translation: CSSYSSGRGNSYNEQFF.

The CDR3 bases are TGTGCCAGCAGCCGACGGGACAGCTATGGCTACACCTTC. This gives the protein CASSRRDSYGYTF. The genes are TRBV5-8 and TRBJ1-2, with 7 nucleotides matching TRBD1. V lost 4 bases, J lost 4 bases, and 4 bases stayed unmatched. This CDR3 spans 13 amino acids. The germline CDR1 and CDR2 sequences are SGHTS and YDEGEE.

The chain couples TRBV7-9 to TRBJ2-2, with 9 bases that match TRBD2. V was pared by 6 bases and J by 1 base, with 3 bases of the junction left unmatched. Germline V CDR1 and CDR2: SEHNR, FQNEAQ (reference sequence). CDR3 size: 15 residues. CDR3 protein: CASRSSGMNTGELFF. The DNA of the CDR3 is TGTGCCAGCAGATCTAGCGGGATGAACACCGGGGAGCTGTTTTTT.

The J gene is TRBJ1-3, the V gene TRBV28, with D unresolved. Germline V gene lookup returns CDR1 MDHEN and CDR2 SYDVKM. Trimming pared 3 bases from V and 0 bases from J, leaving 18 bases between. The CDR3 runs 18 residues. CDR3 coding DNA: TGTGCCAGCAGTTTTCTCGCCTACGTGGGCAACTCTGGAAACACCATATATTTT. Protein: CASSFLAYVGNSGNTIYF.

The chain uses TRBV24-1 and TRBJ1-2; no clear D. Trimming removed 2 bases from V and 5 bases from J, with 8 bases in between. Per the germline V gene, CDR1 is KGHDR and CDR2 is SFDVKD. This CDR3 comprises 13 residues. This chain's CDR3 is CATSDSRGYGYTF. The CDR3 DNA follows: TGTGCCACCAGTGATTCACGGGGATATGGCTACACCTTC.

CDR3 region: CASSLAERNNEQFF. CDR3 nucleotides: TGCGCCAGCAGCTTGGCAGAGCGGAACAATGAGCAGTTCTTC. This chain joins TRBV5-1 and TRBJ2-1; possibly TRBD2 for D (5 bases). The V end was cut by 0 bases, the J end by 5 bases, with 9 bases between. Germline V lookup: CDR1 SGHRS, CDR2 YFSETQ. The CDR3 runs to 14 residues.

The chain links TRBV7-9 to TRBJ2-1, with 14 bases aligning to TRBD2. V lost 5 bases to trimming and J lost 8 bases; unmatched junction nucleotides: 5. Germline CDR1 reads SEHNR; CDR2 reads FQNEAQ (reference sequence). This CDR3 is 15 amino acids long. The CDR3 reads CASSVLGLAGDEQFF. CDR3 in DNA: TGTGCCAGCAGCGTATTGGGACTAGCGGGAGATGAGCAGTTCTTC. Supplemented by reference TRBV7-9 and TRBJ2-1, the full variable domain reads DTGVSQNPRHKITKRGQNVTFRCDPISEHNRLYWYRQTLGQGPEFLTYFQNEAQLEKSRLLSDRFSAERPKGSFSTLEIQRTEQGDSAMYLCASSVLGLAGDEQFFGPGTRLTVL.

The genes are TRBV15 and TRBJ2-7, with D tentatively TRBD1 (6 bases). The CDR3 covers 14 residues. Trimming removed 3 bases at V and 2 bases at J, with 11 bases between. Germline CDR1 reads LNHNV; CDR2 reads YYDKDF (reference sequence). CDR3 region: CATSRDSGPYEQYF. DNA of the CDR3: TGTGCCACCAGCAGGGACAGCGGTCCCTACGAGCAGTACTTC.

The rearrangement uses TRBV29-1 and TRBJ2-3; 10 positions agree with TRBD2. Trimming cost V 7 bases and J 1 base; bases outside gene matches: 5. The germline gives CDR1 SQVTM, CDR2 ANQGSEA. The CDR3 is 14 residues long. Here the CDR3 reads CSGQLAGRTDTQYF. DNA for the CDR3: TGCAGCGGGCAACTAGCGGGGCGCACAGATACGCAGTATTTT.

The chain employs TRBV28 and TRBJ2-3; unclear D gene. Between the trimmed V and J ends, which lost 2 bases and 4 bases, there was a span of 10 bases. From germline, CDR1 is MDHEN and CDR2 SYDVKM. The CDR3 runs 14 residues. As DNA, the CDR3 is TGTGCCAGCAGTTTAAGCCGGGTTGCAGATACGCAGTATTTT. It encodes CASSLSRVADTQYF. Looking up the rest from reference TRBV28 and TRBJ2-3 gives the full variable domain: DVKVTQSSRYLVKRTGEKVFLECVQDMDHENMFWYRQDPGLGLRLIYFSYDVKMKEKGDIPEGYSVSREKKERFSLILESASTNQTSMYLCASSLSRVADTQYFGPGTRLTVL.

This rearrangement joins TRBV6-5 to TRBJ2-2; 7 nucleotides align to TRBD2. CDR3 length: 16 residues. V gave up 0 bases and J gave up 6 bases; unmatched junction bases: 7. Germline V gene sequence: CDR1 MNHEY, CDR2 SVGAGI. CDR3 DNA sequence: TGTGCCAGCAGTTACTCGGCTAGCGGTGGGGCCGGGGAGCTGTTTTTT. It is translated as CASSYSASGGAGELFF.

The CDR3 spells CASSQAAGGEAFF. The DNA of the CDR3 is TGTGCCAGCAGCCAAGCGGCGGGTGGTGAAGCTTTCTTT. V usage is TRBV3-1 (or the pseudogene TRBV3-2) and J usage is TRBJ1-1; no reliable D call. CDR3 length: 13 residues. V was trimmed by 1 base and J by 7 bases, leaving 10 bases between them. Germline CDR1 and CDR2: LGHDT and YNNKEL (reference sequence).

This clone was picked up one time. The chain links TRBV6-4 to TRBJ2-2, with D possibly being TRBD1 (6 bases). The CDR3 sequence is 12 residues long. V lost 6 bases, J lost 7 bases, and 9 bases lay in between. From germline, CDR1 is MRHNA and CDR2 SNTAGT. The DNA of the CDR3 is TGTGCCAGCAGCCAGGGGTTCGGGGAGCTGTTTTTT. Translation: CASSQGFGELFF.

This clone has just a few counts. One end of the junction does not line up with germline, which may come from a read error. This chain links TRBV11-1 with TRBJ2-1, with D maybe TRBD2 (5 bases). The germline V gene encodes CDR1 SGHAT and CDR2 FQDESV (reference sequence). The CDR3 loop spans 16 amino acids. The CDR3 spells CASSFHAGISFNEQFF. The CDR3 DNA sequence: TGTGCCAGCAGCTTTCATGCCGGGATCTCCTTCAATGAGCAGTTCTTC.

The chain recombines TRBV5-4 with TRBJ1-2; D gene unclear. Germline CDR1 and CDR2: SGHNT and YYREEE (reference sequence). V lost 1 base and J 1 base, leaving 11 bases between the germline ends. This CDR3 comprises 15 residues. Written as DNA, the CDR3 is TGTGCCAGCAGCTTGTACGCCGGAGATAACTATGGCTACACCTTC. Amino acids: CASSLYAGDNYGYTF.

The chain recombines TRBV7-9 with TRBJ2-7; TRBD1 agrees at 9 bases. The CDR3 spans 14 residues. The germline CDR1 and CDR2 sequences are SEHNR and FQNEAQ (reference sequence). V was clipped by 8 bases and J by 0 bases; unmatched bases: 5. CDR3 sequence reads: CASGQGLFSYEQYF. CDR3 DNA: TGTGCCAGCGGACAGGGGCTGTTCTCCTACGAGCAGTACTTC.